This TCR beta chain is from a study of T cells in Graves' hyperthyroidism and ophthalmopathy. The ends were cut back, 5 bases at V and 7 bases at J, with 20 bases in the middle. Germline V gene sequence: CDR1 SGHAT, CDR2 FQNNGV. The CDR3 is 16 residues long. RNA transcripts gave rise to amplified TCR beta CDR3 regions. A first-round RT-PCR of the TCR CDR3 used the HTBI primer set. TCRdb reprocessed the multiplex PCR reads via MiXCR and lists one record per CDR3 protein. The sample has some 560,000 distinct CDR3 sequences; 14% are singletons. The sample consisted of blood. The rearrangement links TRBV11-2 to TRBJ1-4; tentative D call: TRBD1 (5 bases). This TCR derives from a woman in her thirties or forties with Graves' hyperthyroidism. The CDR3, as DNA: TGTGCCAGCAGCCTCCACGGGGCTCGGTTGATTGAAAAACTGTTTTTT. This encodes CASSLHGARLIEKLFF.